The present TCR beta chain was sequenced within a study of regulatory T cells in long-lasting Graves disease. In its sample, this clonotype was seen a few times. Trimming removed 5 bases at V and 0 bases at J, with 21 bases between. This CDR3 spans 18 amino acids. The sample's time point: newly diagnosed GD, antithyroid drugs for less than 3 months. From RNA extracted from PBMCs, the TCR library was made. Sequencing libraries for TCR beta were prepared with iRepertoire HTBI primers and Arm-PCR of CDR3 regions. TCRdb called the multiplex PCR reads again in MiXCR, with one record for every CDR3 protein. The sample carries about 300,000 distinct CDR3 sequences, over 15% recorded once.

This TCR was recovered from a female donor with Graves disease. The source material was peripheral blood mononuclear cells (PBMCs), sampled at new diagnosis, from a patient treated with antithyroid drugs. The V call is TRBV12-3 or TRBV12-4, the J call TRBJ2-3; D call uncertain. The CDR3 loop is CASSPKVGLAFSTDTQYF. The CDR3 DNA reads TGTGCCAGCAGTCCCAAAGTTGGGCTTGCGTTTAGCACAGATACGCAGTATTTT.